Detailed here is one T cell receptor beta chain. Its antigen remains unidentified. V was trimmed by 0 bases and J by 3 bases, leaving 6 bases between them. CDR1 and CDR2 from the germline V gene are SGDLS and YYNGEE. The CDR3 runs 14 residues. The data derive from a study of beta chain features in type 1 diabetes. Study outcomes and limitations: In these data, an HLA type influence on TCRB rearrangement remained unresolved. Type 1 diabetes patients had moderately but significantly shorter TCRB CDR3s in all four CD4+ subsets.

There was one heparinised blood draw per donor, averaging about 116 mL. Expressed TCRB transcripts got sequenced, as all isolated RNA was reverse transcribed. Sequenced naive, central memory and regulatory T cell samples produced an average of around 3.8 million reads. The table came from immunoSEQ multiplex PCR; TCRdb's copy has only in-frame clones and leaves some out. The sample carries more than 140,000 clones, approximately 9.8% recorded once. The genes are TRBV9 and TRBJ2-2; no clear D. This TCR derives from a woman aged 40 to 50 in good health. The material sequenced was central memory CD4+ T cells from blood. The CDR3 here is CASSVGADTGELFF. The CDR3 bases are TGTGCCAGCAGCGTAGGGGCAGACACCGGGGAGCTGTTTTTT. Filled out from reference TRBV9 and TRBJ2-2, the complete variable domain reads DSGVTQTPKHLITATGQRVTLRCSPRSGDLSVYWYQQSLDQGLQFLIQYYNGEERAKGNILERFSAQQFPDLHSELNLSSLELGDSALYFCASSVGADTGELFFGEGSRLTVL.